Detailed here is one T cell receptor (beta chain). The antigen remains undetermined. TCRdb redid the calling of the RT-PCR reads with MiXCR, one entry per CDR3 protein. The sample contains 500,000 or so distinct CDR3 sequences, approximately 15% of which appear only once. The sample originates from a study of response to subunit inactivated influenza vaccine. Study-wide points: Authors suggested seasonal influenza vaccinations each recruit few new T cells.

The CDR3 consists of 14 residues. CDR1 DFQATT and CDR2 SNEGSKA come from the germline V gene (reference sequence). J lost 5 bases, V lost 6 bases, and 4 bases had no gene match. This receptor was identified in a man aged 50-75 years who received an inactivated influenza vaccine. The chain uses TRBV20-1 and TRBJ2-3, with 14 bases aligning to TRBD2. The material was CD4+ T cells sorted from PBMCs, obtained less than 30 months after vaccination. The CDR3, as DNA: TGCAGTGCGGGACTAGCGGGAGTTATAGATACGCAGTATTTT. It is translated as CSAGLAGVIDTQYF.